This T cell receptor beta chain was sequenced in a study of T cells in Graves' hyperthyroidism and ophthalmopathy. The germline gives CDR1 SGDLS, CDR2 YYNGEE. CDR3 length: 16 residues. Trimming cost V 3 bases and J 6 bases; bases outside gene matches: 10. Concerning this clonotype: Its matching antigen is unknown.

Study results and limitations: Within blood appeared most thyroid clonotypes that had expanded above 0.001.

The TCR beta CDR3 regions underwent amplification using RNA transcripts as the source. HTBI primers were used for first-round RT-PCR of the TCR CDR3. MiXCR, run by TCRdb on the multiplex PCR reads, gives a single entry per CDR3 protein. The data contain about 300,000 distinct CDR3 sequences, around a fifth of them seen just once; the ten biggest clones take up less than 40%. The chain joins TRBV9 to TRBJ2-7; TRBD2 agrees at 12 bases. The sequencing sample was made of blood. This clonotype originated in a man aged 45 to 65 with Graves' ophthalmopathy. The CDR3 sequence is CASSGGLAGSLGEQYF. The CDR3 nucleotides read TGTGCCAGCAGCGGAGGACTAGCGGGAAGCCTAGGCGAGCAGTACTTC.